This T cell receptor beta chain originates from a study of T cell responses to AZD1222 COVID-19 vaccine. On this clone: One end of the junction varies from germline; a read error may be responsible.

Using immunoSEQ multiplex PCR, the repertoire was profiled, and TCRdb retains in-frame clones only, with some absent. The sample records about 120,000 clones, roughly 92% being singletons. This CDR3 contains 13 residues. In germline, CDR1 is SEHNR, CDR2 FQNEAQ (reference sequence). This rearrangement joins TRBV7-9 to TRBJ2-7; unclear D gene. Sequences were derived from peripheral blood, sampled on day 0 of AZD1222 vaccination. The TCR originated in an adult in good health. The CDR3 sequence: CASSLEVTGSAIF. The CDR3 region has the DNA TGTGCCAGCAGCTTAGAAGTCACCGGGTCCGCCATCTTC. Complete variable domain (other parts from reference TRBV7-9 and TRBJ2-7): DTGVSQNPRHKITKRGQNVTFRCDPISEHNRLYWYRQTLGQGPEFLTYFQNEAQLEKSRLLSDRFSAERPKGSFSTLEIQRTEQGDSAMYLCASSLEVTGSAIFGPGTRLTVT.